The 28 T cell receptor beta chains presented below share a single source sample, sequenced in a study of blood T cells in healthy people across ages. The use of a sample-barcoded 5' primer and a J-beta primer mix characterized a second PCR of about 7 to 12 cycles. TCRdb recomputed calls from the 5' RACE reads with MiXCR, one row per CDR3 protein. Among around 1,900,000 distinct CDR3 sequences listed, 39% were seen once. Specimen: blood. The receptor set was obtained from a human donor in good health.

This clonotype was counted at least ten times. This CDR3 is CSVFPAGQDRYGYTF. The CDR3, as DNA: TGCAGCGTTTTTCCGGCGGGACAGGATCGCTATGGCTACACCTTC. The chain uses TRBV29-1 and TRBJ1-2; the match to TRBD1 covers 8 bases. This CDR3 contains 15 residues. V lost 5 bases, J lost 4 bases, and 12 bases stayed unmatched. The germline CDR1 and CDR2 sequences are SQVTM and ANQGSEA.

The chain combines TRBV30 with TRBJ2-7; the match to TRBD1 covers 8 bases. The CDR3 contains 14 residues. The V and J ends lost 0 bases and 5 bases, in that order; junction bases with no gene match: 6. CDR1 and CDR2 from the germline V gene are GTSNPN and SVGIG (reference sequence). DNA for the CDR3: TGTGCCTGGAGTGTACGGGGGACAGGTAACGAGCAGTACTTC. It specifies CAWSVRGTGNEQYF.

This rearrangement joins TRBV3-1 to TRBJ1-2; TRBD1 might be the D (5 bases). Germline V gene lookup returns CDR1 LGHDT and CDR2 YNNKEL (reference sequence). Between the trimmed V and J ends, which lost 0 bases and 4 bases, there was a span of 12 bases. The CDR3 loop spans 15 amino acids. The CDR3, as DNA: TGTGCCAGCAGCCAAGATCGGGGCAGATTCTATGGCTACACCTTC. It specifies CASSQDRGRFYGYTF.

The chain couples TRBV5-5 to TRBJ1-1; possibly TRBD1 for D (6 bases). CDR3 size: 14 residues. Between the trimmed V and J ends, which lost 4 bases and 7 bases, there was a span of 17 bases. The germline V gene has CDR1 SGHKS and CDR2 YYEKEE (reference sequence). CDR3 coding DNA: TGTGCCAGCAGCCCCAATCGTGACAGGTTTGAAGCTTTCTTT. Protein: CASSPNRDRFEAFF.

The V gene is TRBV2, the J gene TRBJ2-3, with D maybe TRBD2 (6 bases). V lost 4 bases, J lost 1 base, and 15 bases lay in between. The CDR3 consists of 16 residues. From germline, CDR1 is SNHLY and CDR2 FYNNEI. CDR3 bases: TGTGCCAGCAGTGCCGACGCGGGGCGGGGCACAGATACGCAGTATTTT. The encoded protein is CASSADAGRGTDTQYF.

CDR3 in DNA: TGCGCCAGCAGCTTGTTGACGACAGGGTACAATGAGCAGTTCTTC. Its translation is CASSLLTTGYNEQFF. The chain links TRBV5-1 to TRBJ2-1, with 7 bases fitting TRBD1. V dropped 1 base and J dropped 4; count of bases not matched to a gene: 5. CDR1 and CDR2 (germline): SGHRS, YFSETQ. The CDR3 extends over 15 amino acids.

This clonotype has more than one count but fewer than ten. The rearrangement joins TRBV7-6 to TRBJ2-5; 7 bases line up with TRBD1. The DNA end is a closer match to TRBJ2-7, so the J assignment may be wrong. Looked up from germline, CDR1 is SGHVS and CDR2 is FNYEAQ. CDR3 length equals 15 residues. The DNA of the CDR3 is TGTGCCAGCAGCTTAGGGTCCGGGACAGTTTACGAGCAGTACTTC. This translates into CASSLGSGTVYEQYF.

The chain links TRBV6-4 to TRBJ1-2; no definite D call. The CDR3 loop spans 13 amino acids. The V gene's germline CDR1 is MRHNA and CDR2 SNTAGT. The germline V and J ends were trimmed by 6 bases and 6 bases, with 14 bases remaining between them. CDR3 DNA sequence: TGTGCCAGCAGCCCCCCAGGCGCTGATGGCTACACCTTC. It specifies CASSPPGADGYTF.

This clonotype was recorded a few times. The rearrangement links TRBV5-1 to TRBJ1-2; 11 bases map to TRBD1. In germline, CDR1 is SGHRS, CDR2 YFSETQ. The CDR3 totals 15 residues. J lost 4 bases, V lost 3 bases, and 5 bases had no gene match. The DNA of the CDR3 is TGCGCCAGCAGCTCCGGACAGGGGGCTCTCTATGGCTACACCTTC. This sequence encodes CASSSGQGALYGYTF.

The chain recombines TRBV10-2 with TRBJ2-5; a weak D match, TRBD1 (6 bases). The J call could be wrong; TRBJ2-7 is a better fit for the DNA end. The CDR3 is 15 amino acids. Germline V CDR1 and CDR2: WSHSY, SAAADI. The chain's CDR3 is CASSSGDNPYYEQYF. The CDR3 DNA is TGCGCCAGCAGTTCAGGGGACAATCCCTATTACGAGCAGTACTTC.

This clonotype has more than one count but fewer than ten. The chain has TRBV3-1 and TRBJ1-4, with no clear D. V was trimmed by 0 bases and J by 11 bases, leaving 13 bases between them. Germline values: CDR1 LGHDT, CDR2 YNNKEL (reference sequence). The CDR3 extends over 14 amino acids. The CDR3 reads CASSQDLRGEKLFF. The CDR3 nucleotides are TGTGCCAGCAGCCAAGATTTACGGGGAGAGAAACTGTTTTTT.

J is TRBJ1-1 and V is TRBV6-5, with 8 bases matching TRBD1. Trimming cost V 6 bases and J 7 bases; bases outside gene matches: 7. In germline, CDR1 is MNHEY, CDR2 SVGAGI. CDR3 length: 13 residues. This CDR3 reads CASRGQGALEAFF. As DNA, the CDR3 is TGTGCCAGCAGAGGACAGGGTGCCCTTGAAGCTTTCTTT.

The sample holds a few counts of this clonotype. The genes are TRBV28 and TRBJ2-5; 8 bases line up with TRBD1. From germline, CDR1 is MDHEN and CDR2 SYDVKM. This CDR3 spans 15 amino acids. The V and J ends lost 4 bases and 5 bases, in that order; junction bases with no gene match: 9. The CDR3 DNA is TGTGCCAGCAGTTCGGGACAGGTGGAGGATGAGACCCAGTACTTC. Its protein product is CASSSGQVEDETQYF. Full variable domain (missing parts from reference TRBV28 and TRBJ2-5): DVKVTQSSRYLVKRTGEKVFLECVQDMDHENMFWYRQDPGLGLRLIYFSYDVKMKEKGDIPEGYSVSREKKERFSLILESASTNQTSMYLCASSSGQVEDETQYFGPGTRLLVL.

The chain joins TRBV9 to TRBJ2-6, with unresolved D. The V end was cut by 0 bases, the J end by 0 bases, with 4 bases between. CDR1 and CDR2 from the germline V gene are SGDLS and YYNGEE. The CDR3 is 15 residues long. The CDR3 loop is CASSVGTSGANVLTF. DNA for the CDR3: TGTGCCAGCAGCGTAGGAACCTCTGGGGCCAACGTCCTGACTTTC.

The V and J genes are TRBV6-2 or TRBV6-3 and TRBJ2-1; 7 bases are a match to TRBD2. The CDR3 covers 15 residues. From germline, CDR1 is MNHEY and CDR2 SVGEGT. V was clipped by 2 bases and J by 4 bases; unmatched bases: 5. CDR3 loop: CASSYGGGLYNEQFF. CDR3 DNA: TGTGCCAGCAGTTACGGGGGGGGGTTATACAATGAGCAGTTCTTC.

On this clonotype itself: Being one base from a much bigger clone, this may be a read error. The chain is built from TRBV29-1 and TRBJ2-1; the D is unclear. Trimming shortened V by 4 bases and J by 1 base, and 5 bases separated the two germline ends. The CDR3 is 12 residues long. CDR1 and CDR2 (germline): SQVTM, ANQGSEA. CDR3 protein: CSVGTSYNEQFF. CDR3 nucleotides: TGCAGCGTTGGAACTTCCTACAATGAGCAGTTCTTC.

This clonotype was seen a handful of times. The V call is TRBV6-1, the J call TRBJ2-7; D is perhaps TRBD2 (6 bases). Deletions cut 0 bases from V and 0 bases from J, with 15 bases between. There are 17 residues in the CDR3. Germline V gives CDR1 MNHNS, CDR2 SASEGT. For the CDR3, the DNA is TGTGCCAGCAGTGAAGCAGGCGGGGTCTTTACCTCCTACGAGCAGTACTTC. This translates into CASSEAGGVFTSYEQYF.

This clonotype was detected only a few times. The V call is TRBV12-3 or TRBV12-4, the J call TRBJ2-3; D gene unclear. V lost 5 bases and J 1 base, leaving 13 bases between the germline ends. The CDR3 loop spans 15 amino acids. This CDR3 is CASSHYDLRTDTQYF. The DNA of the CDR3 is TGTGCCAGCAGTCACTATGACTTACGCACAGATACGCAGTATTTT.

The table lists this clonotype with a count of one. The chain is built from TRBV24-1 and TRBJ1-1, with 8 bases lining up with TRBD1. Looked up from germline, CDR1 is KGHDR and CDR2 is SFDVKD. J was trimmed by 3 bases and V by 9 bases; bases with no gene match: 5. The CDR3 totals 13 residues. The CDR3, as DNA: TGTGCCACCGCCCCGGACAGGGACACTGAAGCTTTCTTT. Protein product: CATAPDRDTEAFF.

Comments on this clonotype: The junction does not match germline at one end; this may be a read error. This chain connects TRBV15 to TRBJ2-1; TRBD2 might be the D (5 bases). Germline V gives CDR1 LNHNV, CDR2 YYDKDF (reference sequence). The CDR3 has 14 residues. The CDR3 spells CATCRGSSYNEQFF. CDR3 DNA sequence: TGTGCCACCTGCAGAGGGTCGTCCTACAATGAGCAGTTCTTC.

J is TRBJ2-7 and V is TRBV12-3 or TRBV12-4, with TRBD1 matching over 7 bases. CDR3 length equals 15 residues. V gave up 5 bases and J gave up 0 bases; unmatched junction bases: 7. CDR3 protein: CASSPDRASSYEQYF. CDR3 nucleotide sequence: TGTGCCAGCAGTCCTGACAGGGCTAGCTCCTACGAGCAGTACTTC.

This clonotype came up a few times. CDR3 DNA: TGCGCCAGCAGCCAAAGCGGGGTGGGGACAGATACGCAGTATTTT. It yields the protein CASSQSGVGTDTQYF. The chain joins TRBV4-1 to TRBJ2-3, with 7 bases matching TRBD2. Losses at the gene ends were 2 bases for V and 3 bases for J; bases not matched to a gene: 5. Germline CDR1 reads MGHRA; CDR2 reads YSYEKL. The CDR3 contains 15 residues.

This CDR3 reads CASGRINYGYTF. In nucleotides, the CDR3 is TGTGCCAGCGGGAGGATTAACTATGGCTACACCTTC. This chain connects TRBV9 to TRBJ1-2; D gene uncertain. In germline, CDR1 is SGDLS, CDR2 YYNGEE. V lost 7 bases and J lost 1, with 8 bases in between. The CDR3 loop spans 12 amino acids.

The chain employs TRBV9 and TRBJ2-2, with 7 bases lining up with TRBD1. J lost 0 bases, V lost 2 bases, and 1 base had no gene match. The CDR3 loop spans 15 amino acids. The germline V gene encodes CDR1 SGDLS and CDR2 YYNGEE. CDR3 DNA sequence: TGTGCCAGCAGCGTGCAGGGGGCGAACACCGGGGAGCTGTTTTTT. Protein sequence: CASSVQGANTGELFF.

The genes are TRBV7-2 and TRBJ1-6, with D perhaps matching TRBD1 (5 bases). CDR1 SGHTA and CDR2 FQGNSA come from the germline V gene. Trimming pared 3 bases from V and 4 bases from J, leaving 10 bases between. The CDR3 length is 15 residues. CDR3 DNA: TGTGCCAGCAGCTTGGGGCACAGGTATAATTCACCCCTCCACTTT. It codes for CASSLGHRYNSPLHF.

This clonotype was picked up a small number of times. V is TRBV3-1 and J is TRBJ2-3; perhaps TRBD1 as D (6 bases). V was trimmed by 1 base and J by 9 bases, leaving 17 bases between them. Germline V gene data show CDR1 as LGHDT and CDR2 as YNNKEL (reference sequence). The CDR3 is 15 residues long. CDR3 bases: TGTGCCAGCAGCCAAGCAGGGGTCGGTCCAGGGACGCAGTATTTT. This translates into CASSQAGVGPGTQYF.

The V and J genes are TRBV7-2 and TRBJ2-7; D not certain. V was cut by 2 bases and J by 6 bases, with 17 bases left in between. The V gene's germline CDR1 is SGHTA and CDR2 FQGNSA. The CDR3 runs 15 residues. CDR3 amino acids: CASSLSTDLFGEQYF. In DNA form, the CDR3 reads TGTGCCAGCAGCTTATCTACAGATCTCTTCGGCGAGCAGTACTTC.

The chain couples TRBV5-1 to TRBJ1-1; unclear D gene. Per the germline V gene, CDR1 is SGHRS and CDR2 is YFSETQ. This CDR3 comprises 14 residues. V gave up 3 bases and J gave up 5 bases, with 14 bases separating them. DNA of the CDR3: TGCGCCAGCAGCTCGGAGTCCTCGGGGACTGAAGCTTTCTTT. It is translated as CASSSESSGTEAFF.